The 9 T cell receptor beta chains below were found in one sample sequenced in a study of CD8 T cells in ankylosing spondylitis. Each CDR3 protein gets one entry after TCRdb re-called the 5' RACE reads with MiXCR. The table includes more than 400,000 distinct CDR3 sequences, approximately 5.3% detected once. Broader study findings: A TCR beta motif of fewer than 10 highly homologous variants seemed to mark ankylosing spondylitis blood.

Antigens of these TCRs are unknown. Sequencing input: blood, either unsorted or a sorted T cell fraction (not recorded which). Receptor source: a male donor with ankylosing spondylitis.

This clonotype was observed many times. The chain employs TRBV5-8 and TRBJ2-1; TRBD2 matches 8 bases. This CDR3 has 13 amino acids. V lost 4 bases to trimming and J lost 8 bases; unmatched junction nucleotides: 5. Germline V gives CDR1 SGHTS, CDR2 YDEGEE. The CDR3 nucleotides are TGTGCCAGCAGCCGGACGGGAGGGGATGAGCAGTTCTTC. Translated: CASSRTGGDEQFF.

This clonotype was counted between two and nine times. The CDR3 spells CASSTSGRGTGELFF. The CDR3 DNA reads as TGTGCCAGCAGTACTAGCGGGCGAGGCACCGGGGAGCTGTTTTTT. The chain combines TRBV12-3 or TRBV12-4 with TRBJ2-2; 9 positions agree with TRBD2. Germline trimming cut 5 bases from V and 4 bases from J; bases unmatched to any gene: 5. This CDR3 has 15 amino acids.

This clonotype was detected many times. J is TRBJ1-1 and V is TRBV12-3 or TRBV12-4; D remains unclear. V lost 6 bases and J lost 2, with 16 bases in between. This CDR3 is built from 15 residues. Here the CDR3 reads CASSPDVGKNTEAFF. The CDR3 nucleotides are TGTGCCAGCAGCCCCGATGTGGGAAAAAACACTGAAGCTTTCTTT.

In this sample, this clonotype turned up many times. The chain is built from TRBV3-1 and TRBJ1-1, with D perhaps matching TRBD1 (5 bases). Trimming pared 6 bases from V and 6 bases from J, leaving 17 bases between. This CDR3 spans 14 amino acids. Per the germline V gene, CDR1 is LGHDT and CDR2 is YNNKEL (reference sequence). This CDR3 reads CASSPDILGAEAFF. The DNA for the CDR3 is TGTGCCAGCAGTCCGGACATCCTGGGGGCTGAAGCTTTCTTT.

This sequence joins TRBV5-6 and TRBJ1-2; a weak D match, TRBD1 (5 bases). V lost 7 bases and J lost 6, with 22 bases in between. Looked up from germline, CDR1 is SGHDT and CDR2 is YYEEEE. The CDR3 covers 15 residues. As DNA, the CDR3 is TGTGCCAGCCTCCTTGGGACCGACCCCTGGCATGGCTACACCTTC. It is translated as CASLLGTDPWHGYTF.

The chain recombines TRBV7-2 with TRBJ2-5; a weak D match, TRBD2 (8 bases). The CDR3 is 16 amino acids. V lost 5 bases to trimming and J lost 5 bases, with 21 bases between them. Germline V gene lookup returns CDR1 SGHTA and CDR2 FQGNSA. The CDR3 coding sequence is TGTGCCAGCAGCCAGGGGGTCGGGGGGGCGTTGGAGACCCAGTACTTC. Protein sequence: CASSQGVGGALETQYF. The complete variable domain, with remaining parts taken from reference TRBV7-2 and TRBJ2-5, reads GAGVSQSPSNKVTEKGKDVELRCDPISGHTALYWYRQSLGQGLEFLIYFQGNSAPDKSGLPSDRFSAERTGGSVSTLTIQRTQQEDSAVYLCASSQGVGGALETQYFGPGTRLLVL.

This clonotype was counted ten times or more. This chain joins TRBV12-3 or TRBV12-4 and TRBJ1-6, with D uncertain. The CDR3 loop spans 11 amino acids. The V and J ends lost 6 bases and 9 bases respectively, with 6 bases between them. The CDR3 here is CASSVGSPLHF. In DNA, the CDR3 is TGTGCCAGCAGCGTAGGTTCACCCCTCCACTTT.

This clonotype showed up many times. This chain joins TRBV7-8 and TRBJ2-7; 7 nucleotides agree with TRBD2. There are 16 residues in the CDR3. The J segment lost 4 bases and the V segment lost 5 bases, leaving 14 bases of the junction unmatched. Germline loops: CDR1 SGHVS, CDR2 FQNEAQ. CDR3 DNA: TGTGCCAGCAGCCCGGGCGGGGCTAGCGGAAGATACGAGCAGTACTTC. Translation: CASSPGGASGRYEQYF. The complete variable domain, with remaining parts taken from reference TRBV7-8 and TRBJ2-7, reads GAGVSQSPRYKVAKRGQDVALRCDPISGHVSLFWYQQALGQGPEFLTYFQNEAQLDKSGLPSDRFFAERPEGSVSTLKIQRTQQEDSAVYLCASSPGGASGRYEQYFGPGTRLTVT.

This clonotype was counted at least ten times. The CDR3 DNA reads as TGCAGTGCTACCGAATGGGGTGGCTACACCTTC. The encoded protein is CSATEWGGYTF. The rearrangement joins TRBV20-1 to TRBJ1-2, with D unclear. The CDR3 is 11 residues long. V was clipped by 4 bases and J by 7 bases, with 10 bases between them. Germline loops: CDR1 DFQATT, CDR2 SNEGSKA (reference sequence).